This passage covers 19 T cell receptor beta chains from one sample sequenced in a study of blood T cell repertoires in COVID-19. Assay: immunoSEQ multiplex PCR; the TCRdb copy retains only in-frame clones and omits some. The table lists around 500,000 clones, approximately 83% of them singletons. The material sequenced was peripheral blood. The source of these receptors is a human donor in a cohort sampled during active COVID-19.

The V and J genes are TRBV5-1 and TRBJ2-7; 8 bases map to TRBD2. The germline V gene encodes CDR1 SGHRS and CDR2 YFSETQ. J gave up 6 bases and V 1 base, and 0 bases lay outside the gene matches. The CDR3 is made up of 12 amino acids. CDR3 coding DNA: TGCGCCAGCAGCTTGACTAGCGGCGAGCAGTACTTC. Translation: CASSLTSGEQYF.

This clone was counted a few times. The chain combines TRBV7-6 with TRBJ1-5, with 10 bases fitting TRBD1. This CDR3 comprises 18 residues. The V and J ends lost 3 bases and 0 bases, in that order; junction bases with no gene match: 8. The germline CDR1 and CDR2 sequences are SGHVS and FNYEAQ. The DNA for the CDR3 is TGTGCCAGCAGCTTGGGGACAGGGGCTACTTATAGCAATCAGCCCCAGCATTTT. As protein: CASSLGTGATYSNQPQHF.

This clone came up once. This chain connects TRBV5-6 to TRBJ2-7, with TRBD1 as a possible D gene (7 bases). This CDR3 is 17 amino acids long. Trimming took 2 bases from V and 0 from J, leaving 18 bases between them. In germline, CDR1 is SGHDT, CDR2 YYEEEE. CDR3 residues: CASSFRGLRDSSYEQYF. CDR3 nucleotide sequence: TGTGCCAGCAGCTTTAGGGGTTTGCGGGACAGCTCCTACGAGCAGTACTTC.

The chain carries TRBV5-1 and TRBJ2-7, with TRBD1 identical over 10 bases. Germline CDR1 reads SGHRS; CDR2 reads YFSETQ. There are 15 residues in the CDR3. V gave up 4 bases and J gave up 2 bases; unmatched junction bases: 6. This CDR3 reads CASSVDRGRPYEQYF. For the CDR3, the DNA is TGCGCCAGCAGCGTAGACAGGGGGCGGCCCTACGAGCAGTACTTC.

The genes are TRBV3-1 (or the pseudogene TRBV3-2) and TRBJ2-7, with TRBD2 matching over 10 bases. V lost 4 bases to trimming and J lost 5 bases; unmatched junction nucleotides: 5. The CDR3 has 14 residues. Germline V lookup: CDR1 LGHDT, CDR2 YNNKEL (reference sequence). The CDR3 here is CASSPSGGVNEQYF. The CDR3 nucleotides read TGTGCCAGCAGCCCGAGCGGGGGGGTGAACGAGCAGTACTTC.

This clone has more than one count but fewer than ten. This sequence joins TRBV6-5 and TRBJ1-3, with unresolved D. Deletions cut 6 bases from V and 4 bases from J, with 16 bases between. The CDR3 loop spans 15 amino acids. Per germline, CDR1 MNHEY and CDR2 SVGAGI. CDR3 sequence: CASSLLGAGGNTIYF. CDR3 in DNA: TGTGCCAGCAGCCTATTAGGTGCAGGAGGAAACACCATATATTTT.

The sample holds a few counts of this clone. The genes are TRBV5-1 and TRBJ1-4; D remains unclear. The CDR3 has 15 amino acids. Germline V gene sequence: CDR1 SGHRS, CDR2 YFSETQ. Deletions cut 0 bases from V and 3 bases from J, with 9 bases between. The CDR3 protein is CASSLDGLANEKLFF. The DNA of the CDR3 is TGCGCCAGCAGCTTGGACGGTTTAGCTAATGAAAAACTGTTTTTT.

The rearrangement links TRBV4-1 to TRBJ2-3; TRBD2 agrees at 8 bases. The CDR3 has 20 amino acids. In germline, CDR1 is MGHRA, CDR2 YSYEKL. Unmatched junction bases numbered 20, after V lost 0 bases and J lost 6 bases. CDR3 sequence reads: CASSQDRSLAGRPTVDTQYF. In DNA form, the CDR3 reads TGCGCCAGCAGCCAAGATAGGTCCCTAGCGGGTAGGCCTACGGTTGATACGCAGTATTTT.

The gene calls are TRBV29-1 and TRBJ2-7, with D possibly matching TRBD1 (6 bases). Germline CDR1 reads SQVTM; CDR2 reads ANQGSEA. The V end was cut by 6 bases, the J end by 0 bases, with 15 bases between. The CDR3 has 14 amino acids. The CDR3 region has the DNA TGCAGCGTGCCCGGGACACCGAACTCCTACGAGCAGTACTTC. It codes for CSVPGTPNSYEQYF.

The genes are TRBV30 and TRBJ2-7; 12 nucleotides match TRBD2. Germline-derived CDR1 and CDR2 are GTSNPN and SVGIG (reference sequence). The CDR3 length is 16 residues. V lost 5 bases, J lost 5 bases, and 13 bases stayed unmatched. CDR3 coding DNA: TGTGCCTGGTCCGCCGGGCTAGCGGGAGGGATGAACGAGCAGTACTTC. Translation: CAWSAGLAGGMNEQYF.

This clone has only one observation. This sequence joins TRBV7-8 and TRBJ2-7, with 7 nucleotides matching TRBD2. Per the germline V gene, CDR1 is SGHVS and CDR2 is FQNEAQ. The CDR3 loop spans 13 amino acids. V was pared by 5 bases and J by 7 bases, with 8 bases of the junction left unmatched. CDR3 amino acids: CASSRGEAGEQYF. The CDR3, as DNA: TGTGCCAGCAGCCGCGGGGAAGCGGGGGAGCAGTACTTC.

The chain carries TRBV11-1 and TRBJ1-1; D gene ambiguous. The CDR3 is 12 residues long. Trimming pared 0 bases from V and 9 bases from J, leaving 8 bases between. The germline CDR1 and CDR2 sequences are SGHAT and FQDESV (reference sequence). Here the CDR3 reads CASSLAGRQAFF. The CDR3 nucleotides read TGTGCCAGCAGCTTAGCGGGGAGACAAGCTTTCTTT.

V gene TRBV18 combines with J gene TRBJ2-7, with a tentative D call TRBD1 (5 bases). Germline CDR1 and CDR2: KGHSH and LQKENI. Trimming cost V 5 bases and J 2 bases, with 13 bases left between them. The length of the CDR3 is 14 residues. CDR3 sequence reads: CASSSLTDPYEQYF. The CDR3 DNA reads TGTGCCAGCTCATCTTTGACAGACCCCTACGAGCAGTACTTC.

CDR3 nucleotides: TGTGCCAGCAGCGGACTACAGGGGGCTTATGGAAACACCATATATTTT. It translates to CASSGLQGAYGNTIYF. V and J are TRBV5-6 and TRBJ1-3; 9 nucleotides match TRBD1. The CDR3 covers 16 residues. Trimming took 4 bases from V and 3 from J; bases not matched to a gene: 8. CDR1 is SGHDT and CDR2 is YYEEEE in the germline V gene.

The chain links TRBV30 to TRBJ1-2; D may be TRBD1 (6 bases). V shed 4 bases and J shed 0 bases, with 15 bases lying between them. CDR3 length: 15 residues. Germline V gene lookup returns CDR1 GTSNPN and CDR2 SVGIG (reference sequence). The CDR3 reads CAWTRGPAPNYGYTF. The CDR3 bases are TGTGCCTGGACCAGGGGTCCGGCACCTAACTATGGCTACACCTTC.

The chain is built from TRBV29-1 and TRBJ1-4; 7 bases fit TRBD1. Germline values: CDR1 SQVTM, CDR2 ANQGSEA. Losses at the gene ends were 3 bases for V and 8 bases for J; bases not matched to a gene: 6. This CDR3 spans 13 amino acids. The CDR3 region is CSVDTGVREKLFF. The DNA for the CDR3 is TGCAGCGTTGACACAGGGGTGCGGGAAAAACTGTTTTTT.

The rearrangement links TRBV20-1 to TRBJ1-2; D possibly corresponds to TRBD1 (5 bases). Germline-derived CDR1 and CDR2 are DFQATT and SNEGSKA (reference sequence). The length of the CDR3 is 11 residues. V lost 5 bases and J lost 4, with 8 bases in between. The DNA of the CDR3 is TGCAGTGCTGCAGGGCCCTATGGCTACACCTTC. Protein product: CSAAGPYGYTF.

The CDR3 sequence: CASSILAGRGGTDTQYF. CDR3 nucleotides: TGTGCCAGTAGTATCTTGGCGGGGCGGGGAGGAACAGATACGCAGTATTTT. The rearrangement joins TRBV19 to TRBJ2-3, with a weak D call TRBD2 (6 bases). The length of the CDR3 is 17 residues. CDR1 and CDR2 (germline): LNHDA, SQIVND (reference sequence). Trimming cost V 3 bases and J 3 bases, with 19 bases left between them.

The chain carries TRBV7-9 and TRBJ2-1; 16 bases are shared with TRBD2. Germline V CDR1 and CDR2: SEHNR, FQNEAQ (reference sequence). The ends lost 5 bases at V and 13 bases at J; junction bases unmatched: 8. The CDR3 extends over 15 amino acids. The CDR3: CASSGPGLAGGKQFF. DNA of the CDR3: TGTGCCAGCAGCGGGCCGGGACTAGCGGGAGGGAAACAGTTCTTC.